A selection of T cell receptor beta chains follows, all from one sample in a study of beta chain features in type 1 diabetes. Sequencing used immunoSEQ multiplex PCR; TCRdb keeps in-frame clones, though not all of them. This table holds about 230,000 clones, roughly 9.6% found once. The sequencing input was naive CD4+ T cells from blood. These receptors all come from a woman aged 18-29 years in good health. CDR3s include the opening cysteine and the closing phenylalanine or tryptophan. The D gene is left open where the match is weak. Part of the rows lack a size; the others show once, few, many or a class for expanded clones.

j_call clone_size v_call d_call cdr3_nt cdr3_aa
TRBJ2-7 few TRBV5-4 TRBD2 TGTGCCAGCAGCCTCGGGACTAGCGGGAGGGCCGCCTACGAGCAGTACTTC CASSLGTSGRAAYEQYF
TRBJ2-1 . TRBV18 . TGTGCCAGCTCACCCCAAATCTCCTACAATGAGCAGTTCTTC CASSPQISYNEQFF
TRBJ2-2 . TRBV9 . TGTGCCAGCAGCGTGACCGGGACAAACACCGGGGAGCTGTTTTTT CASSVTGTNTGELFF
TRBJ2-1 . TRBV27 TRBD1 TGTGCCAGCACCCTATGGGGGACAGGTGGAAATGAGCAGTTCTTC CASTLWGTGGNEQFF
TRBJ2-3 . TRBV11-2 TRBD2 TGTGCCAGCAGCTTAGGGGGCGGGAGCGGGTCAGATACGCAGTATTTT CASSLGGGSGSDTQYF
TRBJ1-2 . TRBV25-1 TRBD1 TGTGCCAGCAGTGCCGGACAGGAAGCTAACTATGGCTACACCTTC CASSAGQEANYGYTF
TRBJ2-1 few TRBV5-1 . TGCGCCAGCAGCTTGGCCTCAAGTAGCGTCAATGAGCAGTTCTTC CASSLASSSVNEQFF
TRBJ2-7 few TRBV28 . TGTGCCAGCAGTTTGTCGGGCTTCGGGGGGCAGGGGTACGAGCAGTACTTC CASSLSGFGGQGYEQYF
TRBJ1-1 . TRBV7-9 . TGTGCCAGCAGTAACAGGTGGAATGCGAACACTGAAGCTTTCTTT CASSNRWNANTEAFF
TRBJ1-3 . TRBV5-1 . TGCGCCAGCAGCTTGAGGCTCCCGGGAGCTGGAAACACCATATATTTT CASSLRLPGAGNTIYF
TRBJ1-2 . TRBV7-2 . TGTGCCAGCAGCAAGCAACCCCGGTCCCTGGGGGGATATGGCTACACCTTC CASSKQPRSLGGYGYTF
TRBJ1-5 . TRBV30 . TGTGCCTGGAGTGTTGGGCCTTATAGCAATCAGCCCCAGCATTTT CAWSVGPYSNQPQHF
TRBJ2-3 . TRBV5-4 TRBD1 TGTGCCAGCAGCTTCAAGGGGGCTTCCACAGATACGCAGTATTTT CASSFKGASTDTQYF
TRBJ2-3 many TRBV5-4 TRBD2 TGTGCCAGCAGCGCCGGGACTAGCGGGAGGGATACGCAGTATTTT CASSAGTSGRDTQYF
TRBJ2-7 . TRBV5-1 . TGCGCCAGCAGCACGGGGTCCTGGGGCTCCTACGAGCAGTACTTC CASSTGSWGSYEQYF
TRBJ2-2 . TRBV5-8 . TGTGCCAGCAGCCGACTGGGAGTCGGGAACACCGGGGAGCTGTTTTTT CASSRLGVGNTGELFF
TRBJ2-7 . TRBV10-3 . TGTGCCATCAGTGATCTCCCTTCGGACGAGCAGTACTTC CAISDLPSDEQYF
TRBJ1-2 few TRBV4-1 . TGCGCCAGCAGCCAAGATGGACACAGGGATCGTGGCTACACCTTC CASSQDGHRDRGYTF
TRBJ2-1 . TRBV18 . TGTGCCTGCGGAATCAGGGCAGGGTCGGACAATGAGCAGTTCTTC CACGIRAGSDNEQFF
TRBJ1-1 . TRBV29-1 . TGCAGCGTTGAAGAAGGAGGGACCCCTGCAATGGGGACTGAAGCTTTCTTT CSVEEGGTPAMGTEAFF
TRBJ1-5 few TRBV11-2 . TGTGCCAGCAGCCCACGAGAGGGTCAGCCCCAGCATTTT CASSPREGQPQHF
TRBJ2-5 . TRBV5-1 TRBD1 TGCGCCAGCAGCTCTGCCGGGACAGCACAAGAGACCCAGTACTTC CASSSAGTAQETQYF
TRBJ1-3 few TRBV2 . TGTGCCAGCACTACCCCGCCAGGCAACTCTGGAAACACCATATATTTT CASTTPPGNSGNTIYF
TRBJ2-5 few TRBV30 TRBD1 TGTGCCTGGAGTATGGACAGGTCAGGGGAGACCCAGTACTTC CAWSMDRSGETQYF
TRBJ2-1 few TRBV15 TRBD2 TGTGCCACCAGTGGGGGTCCGGGACTAGCGGGAAATGAGCAGTTCTTC CATSGGPGLAGNEQFF
TRBJ2-1 few TRBV9 TRBD2 TGTGCCAGCAGCGTAGGGGGACTAGCGGGGGGCTTAAGCTCCTACAATGAGCAGTTCTTC CASSVGGLAGGLSSYNEQFF
TRBJ2-1 . TRBV5-1 . TGCGCCAGCAGCGAGTACAATGAGCAGTTCTTC CASSEYNEQFF
TRBJ2-7 . TRBV6-5 . TGTGCCAGCAGTTATCTCGGGACCTACGAGCAGTACTTC CASSYLGTYEQYF
TRBJ1-1 . TRBV18 TRBD1 TGTGCCAGCTCAATCGAGGACAGGGGGCTGACGGGAGCTTTCTTT CASSIEDRGLTGAFF
TRBJ1-1 once TRBV7-9 TRBD1 TGTGCCAGCAGCTTAGCAGGGACAGGGGAGACTGAAGCTTTCTTT CASSLAGTGETEAFF
TRBJ1-2 . TRBV2 . TGTGCCAGCAGTCCCGACAGCTATGGCTACACCTTC CASSPDSYGYTF
TRBJ2-3 few TRBV2 . TGTGCCAGCAGCGAGGTCCCCCAACCTAGCACAGATACGCAGTATTTT CASSEVPQPSTDTQYF
TRBJ2-2 . TRBV19 . TGTGCCAGTAGTCCCCTCGGGAACGCGAACACCGGGGAGCTGTTTTTT CASSPLGNANTGELFF
TRBJ2-1 few TRBV11-2 TRBD1 TGTGCCAGCAGCACGTACAGGGGGCTGTACAATGAGCAGTTCTTC CASSTYRGLYNEQFF
TRBJ1-1 many TRBV29-1 . TGCAGCGCCCCACAGGGTCCGAACACTGAAGCTTTCTTT CSAPQGPNTEAFF
TRBJ1-2 . TRBV27 . TGTGCCAGCAGTTTTGGGGGGGCCGCTACAGACTATGGCTACACCTTC CASSFGGAATDYGYTF
TRBJ1-5 . TRBV19 TRBD1 TGTGCCAGTAGTATGCCCGCCGGGACAGGGAGACAGCCCCAGCATTTT CASSMPAGTGRQPQHF
TRBJ2-7 . TRBV6-5 . TGTGCCAGCAGTTACTCGGAGGCCTCCTACGAGCAGTACTTC CASSYSEASYEQYF
TRBJ2-2 . TRBV6-1 . TGTGCCAGCAGTGGTCGGGGGGCCGTCGGGGAGCTGTTTTTT CASSGRGAVGELFF
TRBJ1-2 . TRBV7-3 . TGTGCCAGCTCATCAGGGAATGGCTACACCTTC CASSSGNGYTF
TRBJ2-3 . TRBV29-1 . TGCAGCGCACGCTTGGGCTCCACAGATACGCAGTATTTT CSARLGSTDTQYF
TRBJ1-5 few TRBV19 . TGTGCCAGTAGTATTTCGGGGTTCTCTGTGGGCAATCAGCCCCAGCATTTT CASSISGFSVGNQPQHF
TRBJ2-3 few TRBV18 . TGTGCCAGCTCACCACCGGAGGGGGCTAGCACAGATACGCAGTATTTT CASSPPEGASTDTQYF
TRBJ2-1 few TRBV2 TRBD2 TGTGCCAGCATTGGTAGCGGGAGGAGCTCCTACAATGAGCAGTTCTTC CASIGSGRSSYNEQFF
TRBJ2-7 few TRBV28 TRBD1 TGTGCCAGCAGTTTGAGACTCATTGATTGGGACAGCGCTCCGCAGCAGTACTTC CASSLRLIDWDSAPQQYF
TRBJ2-1 . TRBV14 TRBD2 TGTGCCAGCAGCCAAGTCTCGGGGGGGTGGAGCTCCTACAATGAGCAGTTCTTC CASSQVSGGWSSYNEQFF
TRBJ1-2 few TRBV29-1 . TGCAGCGTTGAAGTGGAGGGAGGGGACTATGGCTACACCTTC CSVEVEGGDYGYTF
TRBJ2-7 many TRBV23-1 . TGCGCCAGCAGTCGGAGCTACGAGCAGTACTTC CASSRSYEQYF
TRBJ1-1 few TRBV7-3 TRBD1 TGTGCCAGCAGCCCGACAGGGGGCACTGAAGCTTTCTTT CASSPTGGTEAFF
TRBJ1-5 . TRBV4-2 . TGTGCCAGCAGCCAAGGAGACAAAGTCAAACAGCCCCAGCATTTT CASSQGDKVKQPQHF
TRBJ1-5 few TRBV7-8 . TGTGCCAGCAGCTTCAGGGATGGCAGTCAGCCCCAGCATTTT CASSFRDGSQPQHF
TRBJ1-5 few TRBV6-5 TRBD1 TGTGCCAGCAGTTACCCGGACAGGGGGAATCAGCCCCAGCATTTT CASSYPDRGNQPQHF
TRBJ2-1 many TRBV7-2 . TGTGCCAGCAGCTTAGGTCCGACCGAGGGTGAGCAGTTCTTC CASSLGPTEGEQFF
TRBJ1-1 . TRBV7-9 . TGTGCCAGCAGCCCTAAAGGGGGGGGGTACGTAAGGGGAACTGAAGCTTTCTTT CASSPKGGGYVRGTEAFF
TRBJ1-1 few TRBV30 . TGTGCCTGGAGTACCCTGGGGGGGCTCGCTTTCTTT CAWSTLGGLAFF